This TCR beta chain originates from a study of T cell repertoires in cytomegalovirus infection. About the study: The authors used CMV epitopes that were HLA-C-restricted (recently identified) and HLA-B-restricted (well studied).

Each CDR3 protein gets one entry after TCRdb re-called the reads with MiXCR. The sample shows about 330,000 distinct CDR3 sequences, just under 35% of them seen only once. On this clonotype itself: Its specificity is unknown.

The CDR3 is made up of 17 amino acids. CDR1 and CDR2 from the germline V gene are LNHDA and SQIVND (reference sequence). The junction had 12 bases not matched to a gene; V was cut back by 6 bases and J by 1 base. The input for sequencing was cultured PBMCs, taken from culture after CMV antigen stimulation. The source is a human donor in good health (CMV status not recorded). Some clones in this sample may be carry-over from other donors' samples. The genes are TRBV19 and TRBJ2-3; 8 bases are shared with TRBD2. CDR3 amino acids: CASRQSRGLEGTDTQYF. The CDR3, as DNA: TGTGCCAGTAGGCAGAGTCGGGGACTAGAGGGCACAGATACGCAGTATTTT.